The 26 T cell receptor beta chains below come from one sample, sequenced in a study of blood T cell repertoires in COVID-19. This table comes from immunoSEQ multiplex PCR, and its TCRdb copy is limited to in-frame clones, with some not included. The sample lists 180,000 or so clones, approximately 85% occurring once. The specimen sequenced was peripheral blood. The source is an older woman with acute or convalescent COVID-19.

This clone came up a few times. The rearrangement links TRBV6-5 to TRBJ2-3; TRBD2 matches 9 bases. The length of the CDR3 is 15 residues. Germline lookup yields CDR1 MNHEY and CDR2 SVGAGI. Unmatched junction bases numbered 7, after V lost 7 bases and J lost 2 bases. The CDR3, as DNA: TGTGCCAGCATGTTGGGACTAGCAGTCACAGATACGCAGTATTTT. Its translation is CASMLGLAVTDTQYF.

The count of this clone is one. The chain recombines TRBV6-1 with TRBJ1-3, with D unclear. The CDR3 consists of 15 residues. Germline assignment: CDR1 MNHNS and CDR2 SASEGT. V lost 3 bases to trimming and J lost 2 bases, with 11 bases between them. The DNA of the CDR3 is TGTGCCAGCAGTGATAGCGGATTACCTGGAAACACCATATATTTT. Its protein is CASSDSGLPGNTIYF.

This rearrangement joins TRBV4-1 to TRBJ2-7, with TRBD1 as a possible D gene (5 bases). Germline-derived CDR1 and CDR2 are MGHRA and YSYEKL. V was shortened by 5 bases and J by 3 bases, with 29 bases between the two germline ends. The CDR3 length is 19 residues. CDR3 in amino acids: CASSFPEPPQAQGVYEQYV. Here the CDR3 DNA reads TGCGCCAGCAGCTTTCCCGAACCGCCGCAGGCCCAGGGTGTCTACGAGCAGTACGTC.

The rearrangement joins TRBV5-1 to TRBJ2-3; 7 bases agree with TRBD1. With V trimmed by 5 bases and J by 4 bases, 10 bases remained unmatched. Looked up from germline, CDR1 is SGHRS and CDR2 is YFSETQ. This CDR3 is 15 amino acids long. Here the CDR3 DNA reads TGCGCCAGCAGTACGACAGGGTTTTACGCAGATACGCAGTATTTT. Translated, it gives CASSTTGFYADTQYF.

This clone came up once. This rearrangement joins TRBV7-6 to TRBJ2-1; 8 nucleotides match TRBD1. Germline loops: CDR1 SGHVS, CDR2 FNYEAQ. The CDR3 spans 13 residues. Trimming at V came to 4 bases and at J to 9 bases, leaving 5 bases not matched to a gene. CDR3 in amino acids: CASSSDRVGEQFF. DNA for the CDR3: TGTGCCAGCAGCTCGGACAGGGTCGGTGAGCAGTTCTTC.

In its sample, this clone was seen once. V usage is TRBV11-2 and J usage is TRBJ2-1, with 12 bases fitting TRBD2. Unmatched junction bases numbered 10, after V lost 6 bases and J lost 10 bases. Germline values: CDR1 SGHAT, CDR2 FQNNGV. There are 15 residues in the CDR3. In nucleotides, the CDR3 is TGTGCCAGCAGTCGTCTAGCGGGAGGGAAACGAGAGCAGTTCTTC. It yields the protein CASSRLAGGKREQFF.

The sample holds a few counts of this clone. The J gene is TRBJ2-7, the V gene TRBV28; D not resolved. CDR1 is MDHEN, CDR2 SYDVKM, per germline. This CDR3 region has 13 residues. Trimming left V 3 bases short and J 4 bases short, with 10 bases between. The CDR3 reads CASSLALEYEQYF. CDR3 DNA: TGTGCCAGCAGTTTGGCTTTGGAGTACGAGCAGTACTTC.

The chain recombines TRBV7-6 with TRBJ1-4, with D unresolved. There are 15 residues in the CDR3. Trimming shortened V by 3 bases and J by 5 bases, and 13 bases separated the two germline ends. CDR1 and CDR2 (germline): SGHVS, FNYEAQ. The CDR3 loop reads CASSLESVRNEKLFF. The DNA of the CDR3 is TGTGCCAGCAGCTTGGAGTCCGTTCGAAATGAAAAACTGTTTTTT.

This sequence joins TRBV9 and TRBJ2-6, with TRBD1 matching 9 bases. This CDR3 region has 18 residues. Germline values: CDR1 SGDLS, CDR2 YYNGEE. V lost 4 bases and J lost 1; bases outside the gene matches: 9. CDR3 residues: CASSLTGGVRSGANVLTF. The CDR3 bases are TGTGCCAGCAGCCTCACAGGGGGCGTAAGATCTGGGGCCAACGTCCTGACTTTC.

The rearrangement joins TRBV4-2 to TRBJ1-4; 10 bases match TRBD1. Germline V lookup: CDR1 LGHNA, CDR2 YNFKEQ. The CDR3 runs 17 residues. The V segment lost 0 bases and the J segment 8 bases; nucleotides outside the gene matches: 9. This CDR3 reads CASSQDHFRTGGEKLFF. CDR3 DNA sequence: TGTGCCAGCAGCCAAGATCATTTCCGGACAGGGGGAGAAAAACTGTTTTTT.

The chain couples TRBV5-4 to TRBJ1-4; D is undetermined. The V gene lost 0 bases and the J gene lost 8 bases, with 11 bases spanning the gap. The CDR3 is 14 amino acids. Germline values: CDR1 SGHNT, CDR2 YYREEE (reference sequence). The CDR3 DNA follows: TGTGCCAGCAGCTTGGAGCCCTCCGAAGAAAAACTGTTTTTT. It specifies CASSLEPSEEKLFF.

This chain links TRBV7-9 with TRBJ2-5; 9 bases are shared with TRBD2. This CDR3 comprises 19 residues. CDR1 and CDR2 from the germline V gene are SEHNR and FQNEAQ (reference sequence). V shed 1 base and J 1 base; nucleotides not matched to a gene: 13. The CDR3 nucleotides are TGTGCCAGCAGCTTAGGTATTGGGGTGGCTAGCGGGGCCCAAGAGACCCAGTACTTC. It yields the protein CASSLGIGVASGAQETQYF.

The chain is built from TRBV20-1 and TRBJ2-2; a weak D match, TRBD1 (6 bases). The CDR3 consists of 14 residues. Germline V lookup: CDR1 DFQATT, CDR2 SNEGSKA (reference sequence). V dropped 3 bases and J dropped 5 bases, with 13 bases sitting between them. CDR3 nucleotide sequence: TGCAGTGCTAGTTCCCCGGGGACAACCGGGGAGCTGTTTTTT. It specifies CSASSPGTTGELFF.

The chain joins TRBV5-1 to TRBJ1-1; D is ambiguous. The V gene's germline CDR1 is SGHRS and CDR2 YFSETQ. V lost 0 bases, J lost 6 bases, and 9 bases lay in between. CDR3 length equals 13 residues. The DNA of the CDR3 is TGCGCCAGCAGCTTGGGAGGCGGGCCTGAAGCTTTCTTT. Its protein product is CASSLGGGPEAFF.

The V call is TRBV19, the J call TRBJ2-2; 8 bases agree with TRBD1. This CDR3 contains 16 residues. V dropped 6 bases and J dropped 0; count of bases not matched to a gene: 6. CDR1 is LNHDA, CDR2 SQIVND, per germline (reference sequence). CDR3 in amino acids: CASRARQGSNTGELFF. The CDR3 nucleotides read TGTGCCAGTAGGGCTAGACAGGGGTCGAACACCGGGGAGCTGTTTTTT.

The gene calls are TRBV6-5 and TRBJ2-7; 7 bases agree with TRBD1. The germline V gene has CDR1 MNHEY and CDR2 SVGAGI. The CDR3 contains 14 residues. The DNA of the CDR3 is TGTGCCAGCAGCTACTCAGGGGGCTCCTACGAGCAGTACGTC. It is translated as CASSYSGGSYEQYV.

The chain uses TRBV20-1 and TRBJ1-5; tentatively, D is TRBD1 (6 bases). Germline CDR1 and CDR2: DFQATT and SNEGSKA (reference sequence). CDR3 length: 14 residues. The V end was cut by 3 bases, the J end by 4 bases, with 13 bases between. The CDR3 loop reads CSASRAGVNQPQHF. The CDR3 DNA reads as TGCAGTGCTAGTAGGGCAGGGGTAAATCAGCCCCAGCATTTT.

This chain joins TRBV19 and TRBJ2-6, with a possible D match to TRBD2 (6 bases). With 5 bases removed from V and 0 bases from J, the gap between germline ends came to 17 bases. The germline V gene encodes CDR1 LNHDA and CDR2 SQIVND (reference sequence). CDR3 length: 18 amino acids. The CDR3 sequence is CASSSLGGISSGANVLTF. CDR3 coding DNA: TGTGCCAGTAGTTCCTTAGGCGGGATCAGCTCTGGGGCCAACGTCCTGACTTTC.

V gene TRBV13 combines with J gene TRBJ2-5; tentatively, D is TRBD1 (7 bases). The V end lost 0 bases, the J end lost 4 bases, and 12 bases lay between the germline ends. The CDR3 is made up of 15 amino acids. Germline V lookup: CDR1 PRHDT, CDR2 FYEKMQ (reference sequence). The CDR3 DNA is TGTGCCAGCAGCTTAGGCACAGGGGAGGTAGAGACCCAGTACTTC. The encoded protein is CASSLGTGEVETQYF. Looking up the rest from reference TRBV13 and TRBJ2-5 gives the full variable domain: AAGVIQSPRHLIKEKRETATLKCYPIPRHDTVYWYQQGPGQDPQFLISFYEKMQSDKGSIPDRFSAQQFSDYHSELNMSSLELGDSALYFCASSLGTGEVETQYFGPGTRLLVL.

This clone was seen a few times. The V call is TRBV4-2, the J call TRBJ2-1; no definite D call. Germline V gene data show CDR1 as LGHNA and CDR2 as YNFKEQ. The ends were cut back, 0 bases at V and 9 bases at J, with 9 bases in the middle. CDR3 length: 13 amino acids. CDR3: CASSQERPGEQFF. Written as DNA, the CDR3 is TGTGCCAGCAGCCAAGAACGTCCCGGTGAGCAGTTCTTC.

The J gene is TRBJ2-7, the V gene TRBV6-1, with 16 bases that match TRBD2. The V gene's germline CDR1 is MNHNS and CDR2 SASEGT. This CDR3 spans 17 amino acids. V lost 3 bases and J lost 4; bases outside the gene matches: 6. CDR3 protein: CASSDGTSGRAWYEQYF. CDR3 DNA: TGTGCCAGCAGTGATGGGACTAGCGGGAGGGCCTGGTACGAGCAGTACTTC.

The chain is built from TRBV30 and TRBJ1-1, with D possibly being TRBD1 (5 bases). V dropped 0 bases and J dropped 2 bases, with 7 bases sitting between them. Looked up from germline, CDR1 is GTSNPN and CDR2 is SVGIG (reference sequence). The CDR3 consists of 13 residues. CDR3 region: CAWSVQENTEAFF. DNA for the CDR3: TGTGCCTGGAGTGTACAGGAAAACACTGAAGCTTTCTTT.

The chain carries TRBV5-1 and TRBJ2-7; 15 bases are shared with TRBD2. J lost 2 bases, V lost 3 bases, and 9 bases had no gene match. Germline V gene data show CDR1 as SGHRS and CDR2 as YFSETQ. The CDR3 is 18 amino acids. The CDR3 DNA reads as TGCGCCAGCAGCTCAGGACTAGCGGGAGGGCCGTGGACCTACGAGCAGTACTTC. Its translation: CASSSGLAGGPWTYEQYF.

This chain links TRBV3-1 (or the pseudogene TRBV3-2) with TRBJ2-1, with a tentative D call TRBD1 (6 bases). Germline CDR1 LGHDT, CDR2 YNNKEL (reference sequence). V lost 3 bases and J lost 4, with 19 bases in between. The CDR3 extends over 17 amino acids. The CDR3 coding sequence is TGTGCCAGCAGCCATGAATTCACAGGGTCCGTTTACAATGAGCAGTTCTTC. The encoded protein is CASSHEFTGSVYNEQFF.

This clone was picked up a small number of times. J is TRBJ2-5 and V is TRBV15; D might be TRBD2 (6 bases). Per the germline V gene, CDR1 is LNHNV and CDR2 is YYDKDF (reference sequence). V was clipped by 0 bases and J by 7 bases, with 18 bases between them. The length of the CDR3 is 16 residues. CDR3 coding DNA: TGTGCCACCAGCAGAGATGCGGCTAGCGCCCTGGGGACCCAGTACTTC. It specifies CATSRDAASALGTQYF. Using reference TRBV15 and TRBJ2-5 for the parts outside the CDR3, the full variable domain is DAMVIQNPRYQVTQFGKPVTLSCSQTLNHNVMYWYQQKSSQAPKLLFHYYDKDFNNEADTPDNFQSRRPNTSFCFLDIRSPGLGDTAMYLCATSRDAASALGTQYFGPGTRLLVL.

The CDR3 sequence: CASSLPGLAGGRKEQFF. For the CDR3, the DNA is TGCGCCAGCAGCTTACCGGGACTAGCGGGAGGGCGTAAGGAGCAGTTCTTC. This chain links TRBV5-1 with TRBJ2-1; 16 bases align to TRBD2. J was trimmed by 10 bases and V by 2 bases; bases with no gene match: 9. This CDR3 is 17 amino acids long. CDR1 is SGHRS and CDR2 is YFSETQ in the germline V gene.